The entry below gives a single T cell receptor beta chain sequence along with its context. This clonotype was detected only a few times. The antigen it binds to is not known. Base qualities are not recorded, but no much larger clone differs from it by a single base. The library was prepared using 5' RACE. Sequencing took place on an Illumina HiSeq 2500. A second PCR of about 7 to 12 cycles was run with a J-beta primer mix and a sample-barcoded 5' primer. A template-switch 5' adaptor carrying 12 random nucleotides introduced a unique molecular identifier onto each TCR beta cDNA molecule. Each sample yielded at least 2.5 million CDR3-containing paired-end reads. First-strand cDNA was synthesized from all RNA with the Mint cDNA synthesis kit, primed by a TRBC-specific oligonucleotide. All cDNA was treated with uracil-DNA glycosylase and then went through a first 18-cycle PCR with the universal primers M1SS and BC2_uni_R. Turning to the authors' computational methods: Each sample was normalized by randomly selecting 1 million high-quality reads, each carrying a distinct molecular identifier. Instead of being binned into consensus sequences, reads with shared molecular identifiers were discarded. MiTCR, set to a Q25 quality threshold and the strictest error-elimination algorithm, was used for CDR3 identification, clonotype clustering and error correction. A nonparametric unseen species model using Euler transformation provided a lower-bound estimate of total TCR beta diversity. Through fastp at Q25 and MiXCR, TCRdb rebuilt clones from the public reads, retaining in-frame beta chains. Each entry is one CDR3 protein sequence, shown with its most common DNA and genes. The V and J calls, along with clone size, are taken from TCRdb and not from the paper's own processing. The sample contains approximately 900,000 distinct CDR3 sequences, about 29% of them found a single time. The ten largest clones take up around 9.6% of the sample.

From cysteine to phenylalanine, the CDR3 is 14 amino acids long. Of the read, only the CDR3 DNA is kept; its 42 bases are in frame from base 1. Trimming accounts for 6 bases at V and 8 bases at J, while the number of junction bases matched to no gene is 6. The germline V gene specifies SGHDT as CDR1 and YYEEEE as CDR2. The source of the sample is a study of blood T cells in healthy people across ages (dated by TCRdb to about 2015). Background on the whole study: In model experiments, template switching captured about one uniquely barcoded TCR beta cDNA molecule for every two T cells. Using deep sequencing normalized with unique cDNA molecular identifiers, the study measured how TCR beta repertoire diversity changes with age. The donors were split into four age groups: young (average roughly 15 years), middle-aged (39), aged (approximately 59) and long-lived (about 82). For two donors (one aged 18 to 30 and one aged 80 or older), the study analyzed two additional independent replicas of 1 million unique cDNA reads from the same blood draw. Study-wide findings and limitations: Because the CMV infection status of the donors was unknown, age-related changes in expanded clonotypes may potentially have been confounded. Observed TCR beta diversity per million T cells fell roughly linearly with age, and a significant reduction was already apparent by age around 44. Bulk unsorted PBMC profiling prevented conclusive comparison of naive and antigen-experienced compartments. The long-lived group showed more naive CD4+ T cells, fewer expanded clones and increased TCR diversity than the aged group, suggesting age selection. Estimates of total diversity from one million sequenced T cells were regarded as lower bounds and underestimates. Observed TCR beta diversity correlated strongly with the percentage of naive T cells measured by flow cytometry.

Donors were 35 to 40 systemically healthy Caucasian individuals from Russia aged roughly 6 to 90 years. Roughly 10 milliliters of peripheral blood were drawn from each donor into EDTA-treated Vacutainer tubes. Ficoll-Paque density-gradient centrifugation was used to isolate PBMCs, with at least 6.5 million per sample. Trizol reagent was used to extract total RNA from the PBMCs, yielding at least 5.5 micrograms per sample. For every donor, an aliquot of PBMCs went through flow cytometry to measure the percentages of naive CD45RAhigh/CD27high T cells. The sample was also reused in another study, on T cells of mothers and their children. The second source states: Donors were nine systemically healthy Caucasian individuals: three mothers and their six children. cDNA synthesis consumed the entire amount of extracted RNA, loaded at roughly 1.5 ug RNA in each 15 ul reaction. In the second PCR, the M1S primer added sample barcodes and 2-4 random nucleotides. Over 9.5 million TCR beta CDR3 reads were obtained for each mother, and 2.5 million to 3 million reads were obtained for each child. In both related and unrelated pairs, thymic selection shapes the output of TCR recombination in a similar way, with inherited differences having only a minor effect. Normalized repertoire overlap in related mother-child pairs was always slightly higher than in unrelated mother-child pairs, but the difference was never significant. Persistent microchimeric T cell clones were not detected, at a sensitivity of around 95 clones per million clonotypes. In the study, deep NGS was used to compare the TCR beta repertoires of mothers and children, and features distinguishing related mother-child pairs from unrelated individuals were sought. The mean age was 40 +/- 4 years for the mothers and around 11 +/- 4 years for the children. Libraries were sequenced on Illumina HiSeq 2000 with 100+100 nt paired-end reads after adapter ligation with NEBNext reagents. To avoid cross-contamination, the mother libraries and the child libraries were prepared a month apart and sequenced in separate runs. Each donor had between about 450,000 and 2,200,000 distinct TCR beta clonotypes identified. Naive TCR beta clonotypes were estimated from low-frequency clonotypes matched to each donor's FACS-determined naive share, without sorting.

Material for sequencing was blood. The sequence was collected from a woman aged 40 to 55 in good health. Recombination linked TRBV5-6 to TRBJ1-4, and TRBD1 aligns with 11 junction nucleotides. The CDR3 here reads CASTKGQGEEKLFF. The DNA sequence is as follows: TGTGCCAGCACCAAGGGACAGGGGGAAGAAAAACTGTTTTTT.